Below, 14 T cell receptor beta chains from the same sample are listed, as sequenced in a study of T cell responses to AZD1222 COVID-19 vaccine. The protocol was immunoSEQ multiplex PCR, while the TCRdb copy is restricted to in-frame clones and leaves out a portion. The sample lists 100,000 to 140,000 clones, 75% to 95% occurring once. The material sequenced was peripheral blood, taken 28 days after the second AZD1222 dose. Receptors originate from an adult who received the AZD1222 COVID-19 vaccine.

The gene calls are TRBV28 and TRBJ1-4; no definite D call. The CDR3 is 15 amino acids. Germline CDR1 and CDR2: MDHEN and SYDVKM. V lost 7 bases and J lost 0, with 12 bases in between. In DNA, the CDR3 is TGTGCCAGCAACCCCTACAGCTCAACTAATGAAAAACTGTTTTTT. Encoded protein: CASNPYSSTNEKLFF.

The chain's CDR3 is CASSFEPQHF. The DNA of the CDR3 is TGTGCCAGCAGTTTCGAGCCCCAGCATTTT. J is TRBJ1-5 and V is TRBV28; no clear D. CDR1 is MDHEN and CDR2 is SYDVKM in the germline V gene. The CDR3 runs 10 residues. Trimming cost V 3 bases and J 8 bases, with 2 bases left between them.

This sequence joins TRBV5-4 and TRBJ1-2, with D tentatively TRBD1 (5 bases). There are 15 residues in the CDR3. V was cut by 4 bases and J by 7 bases, with 20 bases left in between. The germline gives CDR1 SGHNT, CDR2 YYREEE (reference sequence). Here the CDR3 DNA reads TGTGCCAGCAGCCGTTTGGTAGGAGGGGCCCGTGGCTACACCTTC. Amino acid sequence: CASSRLVGGARGYTF.

V usage is TRBV19 and J usage is TRBJ1-5, with D perhaps TRBD1 (6 bases). This CDR3 has 12 residues. The V end lost 11 bases, the J end lost 1 base, and 9 bases lay between the germline ends. CDR1 is LNHDA, CDR2 SQIVND, per germline (reference sequence). DNA for the CDR3: TGTGCCTCGGACAGCAGCAATCAGCCCCAGCATTTT. Its translation: CASDSSNQPQHF.

The CDR3 reads CASSASPGSSPLHF. DNA of the CDR3: TGTGCCAGCAGCGCTAGTCCAGGGTCCTCACCCCTCCACTTT. The chain carries TRBV9 and TRBJ1-6; TRBD1 might be the D (5 bases). V was cut by 3 bases and J by 10 bases, with 14 bases left in between. Germline CDR1 and CDR2: SGDLS and YYNGEE. This CDR3 has 14 amino acids.

This clone was found once. The chain carries TRBV4-1 and TRBJ1-5; D possibly corresponds to TRBD1 (5 bases). The V end lost 0 bases, the J end lost 5 bases, and 11 bases lay between the germline ends. Germline-derived CDR1 and CDR2 are MGHRA and YSYEKL. The CDR3 runs 15 residues. The CDR3 coding sequence is TGCGCCAGCAGCCAAGATCGGGGCAGAGATCAGCCCCAGCATTTT. Amino acid sequence: CASSQDRGRDQPQHF.

The gene calls are TRBV27 and TRBJ2-2; 8 bases match TRBD2. The CDR3 consists of 14 residues. Per germline, CDR1 MNHEY and CDR2 SMNVEV (reference sequence). V was clipped by 4 bases and J by 7 bases; unmatched bases: 5. The CDR3 region has the DNA TGTGCCAGCAGTTCGGGACTAGTGGTCGGGGAGCTGTTTTTT. It yields the protein CASSSGLVVGELFF.

V is TRBV7-9 and J is TRBJ2-7; D gene ambiguous. Trimming cost V 3 bases and J 3 bases, with 9 bases left between them. Germline CDR1 reads SEHNR; CDR2 reads FQNEAQ (reference sequence). CDR3 length: 13 residues. CDR3 in DNA: TGTGCCAGCAGCTTCTCACAGAGCTACGAGCAGTACTTC. This gives the protein CASSFSQSYEQYF. Looking up the rest from reference TRBV7-9 and TRBJ2-7 gives the full variable domain: DTGVSQNPRHKITKRGQNVTFRCDPISEHNRLYWYRQTLGQGPEFLTYFQNEAQLEKSRLLSDRFSAERPKGSFSTLEIQRTEQGDSAMYLCASSFSQSYEQYFGPGTRLTVT.

V usage is TRBV25-1 and J usage is TRBJ2-3; no definite D call. Germline lookup yields CDR1 MGHDK and CDR2 SYGVNS. Trimming took 3 bases from V and 0 from J, leaving 13 bases between them. CDR3 size: 16 residues. The CDR3 here is CASSDHTLLSTDTQYF. The CDR3 region has the DNA TGTGCCAGCAGTGACCATACCCTTCTTAGCACAGATACGCAGTATTTT.

The V call is TRBV5-1, the J call TRBJ1-1, with a tentative D call TRBD1 (6 bases). CDR3 length equals 13 residues. The germline CDR1 and CDR2 sequences are SGHRS and YFSETQ. Trimming removed 1 base from V and 4 bases from J, with 8 bases in between. As DNA, the CDR3 is TGCGCCAGCAGCTTGATAGGGGGCACTGAAGCTTTCTTT. As protein: CASSLIGGTEAFF.

The chain joins TRBV6-5 to TRBJ1-1; D unclear. The CDR3 consists of 13 residues. The V end lost 9 bases, the J end lost 0 bases, and 11 bases lay between the germline ends. In germline, CDR1 is MNHEY, CDR2 SVGAGI. The CDR3 here is CASHSEVNTEAFF. CDR3 bases: TGTGCCAGTCACTCGGAAGTGAACACTGAAGCTTTCTTT.

This clone was observed a handful of times. This chain uses TRBV30 with TRBJ1-3; D gene ambiguous. The CDR3 runs 15 residues. The V and J ends lost 0 bases and 0 bases respectively, with 9 bases between them. Germline CDR1 GTSNPN, CDR2 SVGIG (reference sequence). The CDR3 bases are TGTGCCTGGAGTGTACCCCGCTACTCTGGAAACACCATATATTTT. Its protein is CAWSVPRYSGNTIYF. Combining the CDR3 with reference TRBV30 and TRBJ1-3 gives the whole variable domain SQTIHQWPATLVQPVGSPLSLECTVEGTSNPNLYWYRQAAGRGLQLLFYSVGIGQISSEVPQNLSASRPQDRQFILSSKKLLLSDSGFYLCAWSVPRYSGNTIYFGEGSWLTVV.

The chain carries TRBV3-1 (or the pseudogene TRBV3-2) and TRBJ1-1; D remains ambiguous. In germline, CDR1 is LGHDT, CDR2 YNNKEL (reference sequence). The CDR3 extends over 12 amino acids. V lost 6 bases and J lost 7, with 12 bases in between. The CDR3 protein is CASRGNSGEAFF. The CDR3 DNA follows: TGTGCCAGCAGGGGGAACAGCGGTGAAGCTTTCTTT.

The DNA for the CDR3 is TGCGCCAGCAGCATAGAGACAGGGAAACAGTACTTC. Translation gives CASSIETGKQYF. This chain uses TRBV5-1 with TRBJ2-7, with 7 bases matching TRBD1. V shed 4 bases and J 10 bases; nucleotides not matched to a gene: 8. The CDR3 has 12 amino acids. From germline, CDR1 is SGHRS and CDR2 YFSETQ.